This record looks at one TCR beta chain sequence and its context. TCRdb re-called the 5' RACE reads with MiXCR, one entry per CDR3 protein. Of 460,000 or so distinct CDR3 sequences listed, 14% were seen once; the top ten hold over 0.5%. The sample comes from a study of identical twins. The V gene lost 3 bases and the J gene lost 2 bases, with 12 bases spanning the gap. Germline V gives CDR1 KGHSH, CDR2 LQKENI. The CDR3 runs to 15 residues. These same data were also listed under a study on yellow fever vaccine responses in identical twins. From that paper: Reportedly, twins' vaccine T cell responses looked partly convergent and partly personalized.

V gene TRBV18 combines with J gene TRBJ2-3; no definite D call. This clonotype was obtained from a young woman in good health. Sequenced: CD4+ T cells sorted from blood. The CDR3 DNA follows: TGTGCCAGCTCACCTCCCGGTGTTACCACAGATACGCAGTATTTT. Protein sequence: CASSPPGVTTDTQYF.